The source of this TCR beta chain is a study of blood T cell repertoires in COVID-19. Overall study: Italy, Spain and the United States were the sources of the convalescent and acute COVID-19 samples. Sources were T cells, B-cell-depleted T cells, or PBMCs; the material itself was cDNA or gDNA.

Between the trimmed V and J ends, which lost 1 base and 4 bases, there was a span of 19 bases. This CDR3 spans 17 amino acids. Germline CDR1 SGHDN, CDR2 FVKESK. Per the authors' pipeline: Counts of nucleated cells, estimated from reference gene primer amplification, were obtained. The assay was immunoSEQ multiplex PCR, and TCRdb's table has in-frame clones only and misses some. V, J and clone size are taken as reported in that table, and D and trimming were inferred from the DNA itself. The sample has a few hundred thousand clones, roughly nine tenths seen once. The specimen sequenced was peripheral blood. The TCR comes from a man in his fifties or sixties with acute or convalescent COVID-19. The chain uses TRBV14 and TRBJ1-2; D gene unclear. For the CDR3, the DNA is TGTGCCAGCAGCCAAGGGGGAGCGGGGTTATTTCGCTATGGCTACACCTTC. Its translation: CASSQGGAGLFRYGYTF. The variable domain in full, completed from reference TRBV14 and TRBJ1-2, reads EAGVTQFPSHSVIEKGQTVTLRCDPISGHDNLYWYRRVMGKEIKFLLHFVKESKQDESGMPNNRFLAERTGGTYSTLKVQPAELEDSGVYFCASSQGGAGLFRYGYTFGSGTRLTVV.